The 7 T cell receptor beta chains in this list originate from one sample, sequenced in a study of regulatory T cells in long-lasting Graves disease. Regarding time point: newly diagnosed GD, antithyroid drugs for less than 3 months. RNA from PBMCs was the source of the TCR library. Construction of TCR beta libraries relied on iRepertoire HTBI primers and on Arm-PCR targeting CDR3 regions. TCRdb analysed the multiplex PCR reads with MiXCR anew, one entry per CDR3 protein. Altogether around 420,000 distinct CDR3 sequences are present, about 14% being singletons, with the ten largest covering 22%. Sequencing used peripheral blood mononuclear cells (PBMCs), obtained at new diagnosis, from a patient treated with antithyroid drugs. The receptors stem from a female donor with Graves disease.

Ten or more counts support this clonotype. This chain uses TRBV7-6 with TRBJ2-4; TRBD2 agrees at 12 bases. Germline CDR1 is SGHVS and CDR2 is FNYEAQ. The V gene end was trimmed by 2 bases and the J gene end by 15 bases; junction bases not matched to a gene: 5. The CDR3 has 13 amino acids. The CDR3 DNA sequence: TGTGCCAGCAGCTTACTAGCGGGAGGGCCTAGGTACTTC. The encoded protein is CASSLLAGGPRYF.

This clonotype was found many times. V is TRBV12-3 or TRBV12-4 and J is TRBJ2-3; 7 bases are a match to TRBD2. This CDR3 is 14 amino acids long. With 3 bases clipped from V and 10 bases from J, the junction kept 10 bases outside the gene matches. The CDR3 reads CASSFRRGSRAQYF. The CDR3 nucleotides are TGTGCCAGCAGTTTTCGGCGGGGGAGTAGGGCGCAGTATTTT.

This clonotype was observed many times. V usage is TRBV5-1 and J usage is TRBJ2-3; D uncertain. Germline values: CDR1 SGHRS, CDR2 YFSETQ. V lost 5 bases and J lost 0, with 13 bases in between. CDR3 size: 15 residues. Here the CDR3 DNA reads TGCGCCAGCAGTCGACCCGAGTCTAGCACAGATACGCAGTATTTT. Its translation is CASSRPESSTDTQYF.

This clonotype was seen a few times. V gene TRBV27 combines with J gene TRBJ1-2; the D is unclear. The CDR3 loop spans 13 amino acids. Trimming took 5 bases from V and 1 from J, leaving 8 bases between them. Per germline, CDR1 MNHEY and CDR2 SMNVEV (reference sequence). The CDR3: CASSPIINYGYTF. CDR3 bases: TGTGCCAGCAGTCCAATCATTAACTATGGCTACACCTTC.

This clonotype was seen many times. The gene calls are TRBV12-5 and TRBJ2-1; D remains unclear. CDR1 LGHNT and CDR2 FRNRAP come from the germline V gene. Deletions cut 3 bases from V and 6 bases from J, with 15 bases between. The CDR3 loop spans 15 amino acids. In DNA, the CDR3 is TGTGCTAGTGGTTTCATTCCGGTAGCAGTCAATGAGCAGTTCTTC. Its protein product is CASGFIPVAVNEQFF.

This clonotype has a count of ten or more. The rearrangement joins TRBV30 to TRBJ2-1, with D tentatively TRBD1 (6 bases). This CDR3 has 12 residues. V was shortened by 4 bases and J by 4 bases, with 8 bases between the two germline ends. Germline CDR1 and CDR2: GTSNPN and SVGIG (reference sequence). CDR3 sequence: CAWTTGYNEQFF. The DNA of the CDR3 is TGTGCCTGGACTACAGGGTACAATGAGCAGTTCTTC.

This clonotype was observed at least ten times. The chain joins TRBV20-1 to TRBJ2-1; TRBD2 matches 9 bases. Germline values: CDR1 DFQATT, CDR2 SNEGSKA (reference sequence). The CDR3 length is 15 residues. The V gene end was trimmed by 2 bases and the J gene end by 8 bases; junction bases not matched to a gene: 10. This chain's CDR3 is CSARSTSGPSDEQFF. In DNA form, the CDR3 reads TGCAGTGCTAGATCGACTAGCGGACCTTCGGATGAGCAGTTCTTC.